A selection of T cell receptor beta chains follows, all from one sample in a study of blood T cell repertoires in COVID-19. The assay was immunoSEQ multiplex PCR, and TCRdb's table has in-frame clones only and misses some. The data show around 400,000 clones, roughly four fifths seen once. Source material: PBMCs or T cells enriched from blood (not recorded which). These TCRs come from a woman aged 50 to 65 who had recovered from COVID-19. The CDR3 runs from the conserved cysteine through the conserved F or W. The D gene is left open where the match is weak. Clone sizes are given selectively: once, few, many, or a class where the clone is expanded.

DNA: TGTTCAACCGGGAGCGGGAGGACCTTCGCCTACAATGAGCAGTTCTTC; CDR3: CSTGSGRTFAYNEQFF; size: few; J: TRBJ2-1; V: TRBV7-3; length: 16; D: TRBD2
DNA: TGTGCCAGCAGTGAATTCGTCAATTCACCCCTCCACTTT; CDR3: CASSEFVNSPLHF; size: NA; J: TRBJ1-6; V: TRBV25-1; length: 13; D: NA
DNA: TGTGCCAGCAGACCGAACAGGGGAGAGACCCAGTACTTC; CDR3: CASRPNRGETQYF; size: NA; J: TRBJ2-5; V: TRBV2; length: 13; D: TRBD1
DNA: TGTGCCACCAGCAGAGACAGGACAGGCCTCTGGGAGACCCAGTACTTC; CDR3: CATSRDRTGLWETQYF; size: NA; J: TRBJ2-5; V: TRBV15; length: 16; D: TRBD1
DNA: TGTGCCTGTACCTTGAGGGCAGATACGCAGTATTTT; CDR3: CACTLRADTQYF; size: NA; J: TRBJ2-3; V: TRBV30; length: 12; D: NA
DNA: TGTGCCAGCAGCCCCCCCCCAGATCAAGAGACCCAGTACTTC; CDR3: CASSPPPDQETQYF; size: NA; J: TRBJ2-5; V: TRBV3-1/TRBV3-2; length: 14; D: NA
DNA: TGTGCCAGCAGCGCTCCCTCTGCAGGGCGTTGTGTGAGGTGGCTTTCGGTTCGAGAGACCCAGTACTTC; CDR3: CASSAPSAGRCVRWLSVRETQYF; size: few; J: TRBJ2-5; V: TRBV9; length: 23; D: NA
DNA: TGCAGTGCTAGACTAGTATATACGCAGTATTTT; CDR3: CSARLVYTQYF; size: few; J: TRBJ2-3; V: TRBV20-1; length: 11; D: NA
DNA: TGTGCCTGGAGTGGAGGGACAGGGATCGCTGTCGACGAGCAGTACTTC; CDR3: CAWSGGTGIAVDEQYF; size: NA; J: TRBJ2-7; V: TRBV30; length: 16; D: TRBD1
DNA: TGTGCTAGTGGTTTAGGGGCAGTTGAAGCTTTCTTT; CDR3: CASGLGAVEAFF; size: NA; J: TRBJ1-1; V: TRBV12-5; length: 12; D: NA
DNA: TGTGCCAGCAGCTTGAGAGTAAACAATGAGCAGTTCTTC; CDR3: CASSLRVNNEQFF; size: NA; J: TRBJ2-1; V: TRBV5-5; length: 13; D: NA
DNA: TGCAGCGTGCGGATAATTGCCGAGCAGTACTTC; CDR3: CSVRIIAEQYF; size: NA; J: TRBJ2-7; V: TRBV29-1; length: 11; D: NA
DNA: TGCGCCAGCAGCTTGAGGAGTGAGCAGTTCTTC; CDR3: CASSLRSEQFF; size: NA; J: TRBJ2-1; V: TRBV5-1; length: 11; D: NA
DNA: TGTGCCAGCAGCAAAGGGCGGTTCAGCAATCAGCCCCAGCATTTT; CDR3: CASSKGRFSNQPQHF; size: NA; J: TRBJ1-5; V: TRBV21-1; length: 15; D: NA
DNA: TGTGCCAGCAGCCAAGTCAACGAGCAGTACTTC; CDR3: CASSQVNEQYF; size: NA; J: TRBJ2-7; V: TRBV14; length: 11; D: NA
DNA: TGCGCCAGCAGCCAGGCTAGCGGGAGCTCCTACGAGCAGTACTTC; CDR3: CASSQASGSSYEQYF; size: NA; J: TRBJ2-7; V: TRBV4-3; length: 15; D: TRBD2
DNA: TGTGCCAGCAGCCCGGGGGGGGACAGGGTGGTCTATGGCTACACCTTC; CDR3: CASSPGGDRVVYGYTF; size: NA; J: TRBJ1-2; V: TRBV3-1/TRBV3-2; length: 16; D: TRBD1
DNA: TGTGCCAGCAGCCAAAGCAGCAATCAGCCCCAGCATTTT; CDR3: CASSQSSNQPQHF; size: NA; J: TRBJ1-5; V: TRBV3-1/TRBV3-2; length: 13; D: NA
DNA: TGCGCCAGCAGCCCTCAGATGTACCAAGAGACCCAGTACTTC; CDR3: CASSPQMYQETQYF; size: NA; J: TRBJ2-5; V: TRBV4-1; length: 14; D: NA
DNA: TGCAGTGTCCCTTTAAACACTGAAGCTTTCTTT; CDR3: CSVPLNTEAFF; size: NA; J: TRBJ1-1; V: TRBV20-1; length: 11; D: NA
DNA: TGTGCCAGCAGCCTCAAGGTACTGGGCAGTCACACAGATACGCAGTATTTT; CDR3: CASSLKVLGSHTDTQYF; size: NA; J: TRBJ2-3; V: TRBV7-6; length: 17; D: NA
DNA: TGTGCCAGCAGTTACTCCACAGGGGGCAGTTCCTACGAGCAGTACTTC; CDR3: CASSYSTGGSSYEQYF; size: once; J: TRBJ2-7; V: TRBV6-2/TRBV6-3; length: 16; D: TRBD1
DNA: TGTGCCAGCAGCCCGAGAACCGGGACAGGAAACTATGGCTACACCTTC; CDR3: CASSPRTGTGNYGYTF; size: once; J: TRBJ1-2; V: TRBV7-8; length: 16; D: TRBD1
DNA: TGTGCCAGCAGCTTAGCCATCGGGCAGCCCCAGCATTTT; CDR3: CASSLAIGQPQHF; size: NA; J: TRBJ1-5; V: TRBV11-2; length: 13; D: NA
DNA: TGCGCCAGCAGCCTGGGACAGGCTTCCGCAGATACGCAGTATTTT; CDR3: CASSLGQASADTQYF; size: NA; J: TRBJ2-3; V: TRBV5-1; length: 15; D: TRBD1
DNA: TGCAGCGTTGAGATATGGGACAGGGGACCCTCTAGCACAGATACGCAGTATTTT; CDR3: CSVEIWDRGPSSTDTQYF; size: NA; J: TRBJ2-3; V: TRBV29-1; length: 18; D: TRBD1
DNA: TGCAGCTCCTTAACCATACAGGGGGCGGGGGAGCAGTACTTC; CDR3: CSSLTIQGAGEQYF; size: few; J: TRBJ2-7; V: TRBV29-1; length: 14; D: TRBD1
DNA: TGTGCCAGCAGCGTAGGCGGAGGCGCCTACGAGCAGTACTTC; CDR3: CASSVGGGAYEQYF; size: NA; J: TRBJ2-7; V: TRBV9; length: 14; D: NA
DNA: TGTGCCAGCAGCTTAAGACCCCAGGGGTTCAATAGCAATCAGCCCCAGCATTTT; CDR3: CASSLRPQGFNSNQPQHF; size: NA; J: TRBJ1-5; V: TRBV11-3; length: 18; D: NA
DNA: TGCAGCGTACCGACAGGGATTAACTATGGCTACACCTTC; CDR3: CSVPTGINYGYTF; size: few; J: TRBJ1-2; V: TRBV29-1; length: 13; D: TRBD1
DNA: TGTGCCAGCAGTGGAGGCCCTAGCTCCTACAATGAGCAGTTCTTC; CDR3: CASSGGPSSYNEQFF; size: NA; J: TRBJ2-1; V: TRBV6-2/TRBV6-3; length: 15; D: NA
DNA: TGTGCCAGCAGCGTAGGGGACAGACCCCTTGGCGAGCAGTACTTC; CDR3: CASSVGDRPLGEQYF; size: NA; J: TRBJ2-7; V: TRBV9; length: 15; D: TRBD1
DNA: TGTGCCAGTAGTATTAGGGGGCTCCCTAATGAAAAACTGTTTTTT; CDR3: CASSIRGLPNEKLFF; size: NA; J: TRBJ1-4; V: TRBV19; length: 15; D: TRBD1
DNA: TGTGCCAGCAGCTTGGATGGACACACGAACACCGGGGAGCTGTTTTTT; CDR3: CASSLDGHTNTGELFF; size: NA; J: TRBJ2-2; V: TRBV5-6; length: 16; D: NA
DNA: TGTGCCAGCTGGGGGGAAACTAGCAATCAGCCCCAGCATTTT; CDR3: CASWGETSNQPQHF; size: NA; J: TRBJ1-5; V: TRBV2; length: 14; D: NA
DNA: TGTGCCTGGAGCCCCCCGGGGATCGAGACCCAGTACTTC; CDR3: CAWSPPGIETQYF; size: NA; J: TRBJ2-5; V: TRBV30; length: 13; D: NA
DNA: TGTGCCAGCAGGACGGGACAGAAAAAGGCTAGCGTGGGGAATGAGCAGTTCTTC; CDR3: CASRTGQKKASVGNEQFF; size: NA; J: TRBJ2-1; V: TRBV5-8; length: 18; D: NA
DNA: TGTGCCAGCAGTTTATCAGTGCTAGCGGGAAACTACGAGCAGTACTTC; CDR3: CASSLSVLAGNYEQYF; size: NA; J: TRBJ2-7; V: TRBV27; length: 16; D: TRBD2
DNA: TGTGCCAGCAGCTTGGAGCCACCCTCCTACGAGCAGTACTTC; CDR3: CASSLEPPSYEQYF; size: NA; J: TRBJ2-7; V: TRBV5-6; length: 14; D: NA
DNA: TGTGCCAGCCAGGGATCTACGAACACCGGGGAGCTGTTTTTT; CDR3: CASQGSTNTGELFF; size: NA; J: TRBJ2-2; V: TRBV9; length: 14; D: NA
DNA: TGTGCCAGCACCCCGGGGACACACGGCTACACCTTC; CDR3: CASTPGTHGYTF; size: NA; J: TRBJ1-2; V: TRBV6-5; length: 12; D: NA
DNA: TGTGCCAGCAGCTTAGGGCCTACAGGGAACGAGCAGTACTTC; CDR3: CASSLGPTGNEQYF; size: NA; J: TRBJ2-7; V: TRBV11-2; length: 14; D: NA